This entry lists 15 T cell receptor beta chains sequenced from one sample in a study of lymphopenia after photon versus proton radiotherapy. Only in-frame clones appear in the TCRdb table, and some are missing; sequencing was by immunoSEQ multiplex PCR. Among approximately 70,000 clones listed, about 85% were seen once. The sample consisted of peripheral blood, taken from a patient treated with proton-based radiotherapy. These receptors came from a man older than 75 with esophageal cancer.

The genes are TRBV25-1 and TRBJ2-5; no definite D call. This CDR3 region has 17 residues. Germline CDR1 MGHDK, CDR2 SYGVNS. V gave up 2 bases and J gave up 1 base, with 17 bases separating them. CDR3 DNA sequence: TGTGCCAGCAGTGAAATCGGAGCTAGGGCAGTCCAAGAGACCCAGTACTTC. It yields the protein CASSEIGARAVQETQYF.

This clone was counted once. The chain is built from TRBV11-3 and TRBJ1-1; perhaps TRBD1 as D (6 bases). Germline V lookup: CDR1 SGHNT, CDR2 YENEEA. The V gene lost 1 base and the J gene lost 0 bases, with 9 bases spanning the gap. The CDR3 length is 15 residues. The CDR3: CASSLGGTMNTEAFF. CDR3 DNA sequence: TGTGCCAGCAGCTTAGGGGGGACAATGAACACTGAAGCTTTCTTT.

The J gene is TRBJ2-1, the V gene TRBV18, with 7 bases fitting TRBD1. The CDR3 sequence is 15 residues long. CDR1 and CDR2 from the germline V gene are KGHSH and LQKENI. V lost 1 base, J lost 3 bases, and 3 bases stayed unmatched. The CDR3 spells CASSPQGAGYNEQFF. CDR3 DNA sequence: TGTGCCAGCTCACCACAGGGGGCGGGCTACAATGAGCAGTTCTTC.

The gene calls are TRBV12-2 and TRBJ1-6; the table names TRBD1, a call not compared with the DNA. TRBV12-2 is reported as a pseudogene. The CDR3 loop spans 12 amino acids. CDR3 amino acids: CASRPGHSPLHF. The CDR3 nucleotides read TGTGCAAGTCGCCCAGGGCATTCACCCCTCCACTTT.

The sample holds a few counts of this clone. This chain connects TRBV7-9 to TRBJ2-7, with 7 bases aligning to TRBD1. Trimming removed 2 bases from V and 2 bases from J; junction bases left unmatched: 3. Looked up from germline, CDR1 is SEHNR and CDR2 is FQNEAQ (reference sequence). This CDR3 has 14 amino acids. The CDR3 sequence: CASSLLDRTYEQYF. The CDR3 DNA reads TGTGCCAGCAGCTTACTGGACAGGACCTACGAGCAGTACTTC.

CDR3 residues: CASSTTWTGETQYF. The CDR3 coding sequence is TGTGCCAGTAGTACAACCTGGACAGGGGAGACCCAGTACTTC. This chain joins TRBV19 and TRBJ2-5, with 8 bases fitting TRBD1. The CDR3 length is 14 residues. V lost 4 bases, J lost 5 bases, and 6 bases stayed unmatched. Germline CDR1 LNHDA, CDR2 SQIVND (reference sequence). The full variable domain, in which reference TRBV19 and TRBJ2-5 provide the parts outside the CDR3, is DGGITQSPKYLFRKEGQNVTLSCEQNLNHDAMYWYRQDPGQGLRLIYYSQIVNDFQKGDIAEGYSVSREKKESFPLTVTSAQKNPTAFYLCASSTTWTGETQYFGPGTRLLVL.

The chain couples TRBV4-3 to TRBJ2-1, with D perhaps TRBD1 (6 bases). Per germline, CDR1 LGHNA and CDR2 YSLEER. The CDR3 contains 13 residues. V was cut by 0 bases and J by 12 bases, with 12 bases left in between. The CDR3 sequence: CASSQEKDSSQFF. The CDR3 DNA reads TGCGCCAGCAGCCAAGAGAAGGACAGCTCGCAGTTCTTC.

A single count supports this clone. The chain links TRBV27 to TRBJ1-1; a possible D gene is TRBD1 (6 bases). Germline V lookup: CDR1 MNHEY, CDR2 SMNVEV (reference sequence). This CDR3 has 14 amino acids. V dropped 2 bases and J dropped 5 bases, with 12 bases sitting between them. The CDR3 DNA follows: TGTGCCAGCAGTTTACAGGGGAGGGGAACTGAAGCTTTCTTT. Its protein product is CASSLQGRGTEAFF.

The rearrangement uses TRBV4-3 and TRBJ1-4; D is ambiguous. The CDR3 has 15 residues. The V gene lost 1 base and the J gene lost 8 bases, with 14 bases spanning the gap. Per germline, CDR1 LGHNA and CDR2 YSLEER. The DNA of the CDR3 is TGCGCCAGCAGCCAAGGAGGCGGATTAAGGGAAAAACTGTTTTTT. This codes for CASSQGGGLREKLFF.

The CDR3 nucleotides read TGTGCCAGCAGTGATCCGGGACAGGGGGTCGAGCAGTACTTC. This gives the protein CASSDPGQGVEQYF. The chain employs TRBV25-1 and TRBJ2-7, with TRBD1 identical over 11 bases. Germline values: CDR1 MGHDK, CDR2 SYGVNS. The J segment lost 6 bases and the V segment lost 3 bases, leaving 4 bases of the junction unmatched. The CDR3 contains 14 residues.

This chain joins TRBV13 and TRBJ1-4; no definite D call. Looked up from germline, CDR1 is PRHDT and CDR2 is FYEKMQ (reference sequence). Between the trimmed V and J ends, which lost 1 base and 7 bases, there was a span of 7 bases. The CDR3 extends over 13 amino acids. The CDR3 DNA sequence: TGTGCCAGCAGCTTAGTGAGAGGTGAAAAACTGTTTTTT. This encodes CASSLVRGEKLFF.

This clone was picked up a small number of times. The chain has TRBV4-1 and TRBJ2-3, with TRBD2 matching 8 bases. V shed 1 base, J shed 2 bases, and the junction held 5 bases outside the gene matches. The CDR3 length is 16 residues. The germline V gene has CDR1 MGHRA and CDR2 YSYEKL. The CDR3 reads CASSQGASGYTDTQYF. The CDR3 DNA sequence: TGCGCCAGCAGCCAAGGAGCTAGCGGGTACACAGATACGCAGTATTTT.

This clone was seen once. The chain uses TRBV11-2 and TRBJ2-1; 7 bases line up with TRBD1. The V and J ends lost 1 base and 10 bases, in that order; junction bases with no gene match: 10. The germline CDR1 and CDR2 sequences are SGHAT and FQNNGV. The CDR3 totals 15 residues. The CDR3 loop reads CASSLGPTGAGEQFF. The CDR3 DNA reads as TGTGCCAGCAGCTTAGGGCCTACAGGGGCTGGGGAGCAGTTCTTC. Supplemented by reference TRBV11-2 and TRBJ2-1, the full variable domain reads EAGVAQSPRYKIIEKRQSVAFWCNPISGHATLYWYQQILGQGPKLLIQFQNNGVVDDSQLPKDRFSAERLKGVDSTLKIQPAKLEDSAVYLCASSLGPTGAGEQFFGPGTRLTVL.

This chain's CDR3 is CASSPTDSGANVLTF. The CDR3 DNA is TGCGCCAGCAGCCCAACAGACTCTGGGGCCAACGTCCTGACTTTC. The V call is TRBV5-1, the J call TRBJ2-6; no clear D. Germline CDR1 reads SGHRS; CDR2 reads YFSETQ. V lost 4 bases and J lost 0, with 8 bases in between. This CDR3 has 15 amino acids. The variable domain in full, with the rest retrieved from reference TRBV5-1 and TRBJ2-6, is KAGVTQTPRYLIKTRGQQVTLSCSPISGHRSVSWYQQTPGQGLQFLFEYFSETQRNKGNFPGRFSGRQFSNSRSEMNVSTLELGDSALYLCASSPTDSGANVLTFGAGSRLTVL.

The genes are TRBV19 and TRBJ1-5; 9 bases are a match to TRBD1. Per germline, CDR1 LNHDA and CDR2 SQIVND (reference sequence). The V gene end was trimmed by 3 bases and the J gene end by 3 bases; junction bases not matched to a gene: 3. CDR3 length: 15 residues. DNA for the CDR3: TGTGCCAGTAGTATGGGACAGGGCGTCAATCAGCCCCAGCATTTT. It encodes CASSMGQGVNQPQHF.